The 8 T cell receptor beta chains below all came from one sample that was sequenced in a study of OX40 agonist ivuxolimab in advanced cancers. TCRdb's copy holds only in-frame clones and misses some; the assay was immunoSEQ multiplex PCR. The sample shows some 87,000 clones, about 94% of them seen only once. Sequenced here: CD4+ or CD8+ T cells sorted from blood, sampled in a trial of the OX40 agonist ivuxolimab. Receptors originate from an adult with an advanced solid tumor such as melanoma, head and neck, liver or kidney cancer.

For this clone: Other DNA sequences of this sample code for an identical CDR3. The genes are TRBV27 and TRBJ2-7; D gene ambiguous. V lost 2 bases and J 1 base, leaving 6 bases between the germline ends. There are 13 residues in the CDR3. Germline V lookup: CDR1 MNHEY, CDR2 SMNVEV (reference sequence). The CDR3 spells CASSLRGSYEQYF. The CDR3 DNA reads TGTGCCAGCAGTTTACGCGGATCCTACGAGCAGTACTTC.

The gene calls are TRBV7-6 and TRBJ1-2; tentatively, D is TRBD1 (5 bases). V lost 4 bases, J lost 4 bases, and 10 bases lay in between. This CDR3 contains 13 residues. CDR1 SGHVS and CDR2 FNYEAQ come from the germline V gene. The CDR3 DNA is TGTGCCAGCAGCTATGACAGCGGCTATGGCTACACCTTC. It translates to CASSYDSGYGYTF.

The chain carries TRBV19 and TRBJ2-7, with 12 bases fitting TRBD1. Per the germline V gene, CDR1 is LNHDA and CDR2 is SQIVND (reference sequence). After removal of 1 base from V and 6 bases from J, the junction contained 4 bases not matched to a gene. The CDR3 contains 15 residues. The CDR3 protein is CASSIAGTGGFEQYF. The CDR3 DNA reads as TGTGCCAGTAGTATAGCCGGGACAGGGGGCTTCGAGCAGTACTTC.

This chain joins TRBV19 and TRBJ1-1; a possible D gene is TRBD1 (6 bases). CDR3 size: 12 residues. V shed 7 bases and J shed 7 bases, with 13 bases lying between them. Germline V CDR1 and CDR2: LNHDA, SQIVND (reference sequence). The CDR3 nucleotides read TGTGCCAGTACCGGACAGTTCAATGAAGCTTTCTTT. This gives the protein CASTGQFNEAFF.

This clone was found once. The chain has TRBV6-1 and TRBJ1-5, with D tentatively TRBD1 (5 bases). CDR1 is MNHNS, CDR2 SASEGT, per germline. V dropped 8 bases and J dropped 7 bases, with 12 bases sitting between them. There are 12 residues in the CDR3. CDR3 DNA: TGTGCCAGCGGGGGGTTGGTCCAGCCCCAGCATTTT. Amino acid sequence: CASGGLVQPQHF.

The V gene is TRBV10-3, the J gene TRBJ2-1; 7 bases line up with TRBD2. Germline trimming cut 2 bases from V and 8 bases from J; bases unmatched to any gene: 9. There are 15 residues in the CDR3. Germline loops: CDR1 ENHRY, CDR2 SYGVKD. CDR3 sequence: CAISELRLADDEQFF. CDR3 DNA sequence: TGTGCCATCAGTGAGCTTAGGCTAGCGGACGATGAGCAGTTCTTC.

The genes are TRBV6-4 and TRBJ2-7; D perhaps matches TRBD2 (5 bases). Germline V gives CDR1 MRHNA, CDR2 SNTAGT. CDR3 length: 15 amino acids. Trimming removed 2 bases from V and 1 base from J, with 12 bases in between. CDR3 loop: CASSDPVRASYEQYF. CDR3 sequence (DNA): TGTGCCAGCAGTGACCCTGTGAGGGCTTCCTACGAGCAGTACTTC.

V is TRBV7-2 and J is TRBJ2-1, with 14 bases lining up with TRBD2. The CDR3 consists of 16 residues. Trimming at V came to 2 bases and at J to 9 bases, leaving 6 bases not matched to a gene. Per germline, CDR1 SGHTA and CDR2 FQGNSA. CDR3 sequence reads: CASSLRGLAGEVEQFF. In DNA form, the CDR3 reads TGTGCCAGCAGCTTAAGGGGACTAGCGGGAGAGGTTGAGCAGTTCTTC.